This is a list of T cell receptor beta chains from one sample in a study of beta chain features in type 1 diabetes. Repertoires were generated with immunoSEQ multiplex PCR, while TCRdb's copy carries only in-frame clones and drops some. Of roughly 400,000 clones in the sample, less than 15% were seen once. Material for sequencing was naive CD4+ T cells from blood. Source of these receptors: a woman younger than 35 in good health. Each CDR3 is given with its conserved first and last residue. The D gene is left open where the match is weak. Clone size is shown for a subset of rows, as once, few, many or a class of expanded clone.

D gene,clone size,V gene,J gene,CDR3 DNA,CDR3 protein
-,few,TRBV5-1,TRBJ2-1,TGCGCCAGCAGCTTGATAGCGCGCTCCTACAATGAGCAGTTCTTC,CASSLIARSYNEQFF
-,few,TRBV28,TRBJ1-2,TGTGCCAGCAGTTTAACACGCTTAGGCTACACCTTC,CASSLTRLGYTF
TRBD1,few,TRBV7-9,TRBJ2-7,TGTGCCAGCAGCCAGCCGGGACAGGGCTCCTACGAGCAGTACTTC,CASSQPGQGSYEQYF
-,few,TRBV18,TRBJ1-1,TGTGCCAGCTCACCACCTTGGGGCAACACTGAAGCTTTCTTT,CASSPPWGNTEAFF
-,few,TRBV6-1,TRBJ2-6,TGTGCCAGCAGTGAGTTGCGGGGCTCTGGGGCCAACGTCCTGACTTTC,CASSELRGSGANVLTF
-,-,TRBV7-2,TRBJ2-7,TGTGCCAGCAGCTTAGGGTCAGGCCAATCCTACGAGCAGTACTTC,CASSLGSGQSYEQYF
TRBD2,-,TRBV29-1,TRBJ2-1,TGCAGCGCGGGGGGACTAGCGAGAAACAATGAGCAGTTCTTC,CSAGGLARNNEQFF
TRBD2,few,TRBV19,TRBJ2-7,TGTGCCAGTAGTAAGGGACTAGCGTTCTCCTACGAGCAGTACTTC,CASSKGLAFSYEQYF
-,few,TRBV29-1,TRBJ1-1,TGCAGCGTTGAGAGGCGTCTGAACACTGAAGCTTTCTTT,CSVERRLNTEAFF
-,few,TRBV7-2,TRBJ1-5,TGTGCCAGCAGCTTTCAGGGGATGAGCAATCAGCCCCAGCATTTT,CASSFQGMSNQPQHF
-,-,TRBV5-1,TRBJ2-2,TGCGCCAGTACCCAGGGTGGGGCATCCGGGGAGCTGTTTTTT,CASTQGGASGELFF
TRBD1,-,TRBV29-1,TRBJ2-2,TGCAGCGTTCGGGACAGGGGTGGTTACACCGGGGAGCTGTTTTTT,CSVRDRGGYTGELFF
TRBD1,-,TRBV28,TRBJ1-2,TGTGCCAGCAGTTGGACAGGGCCTAACTATGGCTACACCTTC,CASSWTGPNYGYTF
-,few,TRBV30,TRBJ1-5,TGTGCCTGGAGTCTATCAGGGGATCAGCCCCAGCATTTT,CAWSLSGDQPQHF
TRBD2,few,TRBV14,TRBJ2-1,TGTGCCAGCAGCCAAGAGGGCTCTAGCGGGTACAATGAGCAGTTCTTC,CASSQEGSSGYNEQFF
-,-,TRBV15,TRBJ2-2,TGTGCCACCAGCAGAGGCGAGGTTACCGGGGAGCTGTTTTTT,CATSRGEVTGELFF
TRBD1,-,TRBV5-1,TRBJ2-5,TGCGCCAGCAGCTTGGGGGACAGTGTTCAGACCCAGTACTTC,CASSLGDSVQTQYF
-,few,TRBV15,TRBJ1-5,TGTGCCACCAGCAGAGCCAGGTTTCAGCCCCAGCATTTT,CATSRARFQPQHF
-,-,TRBV18,TRBJ1-5,TGTGCCAGCTCACCACACTCAGGGGAGCCCCAGCATTTT,CASSPHSGEPQHF
TRBD1,-,TRBV23-1,TRBJ2-7,TGCGCCAGCACCGCAAGGGACAGGTGTTTTTACGAGCAGTACTTC,CASTARDRCFYEQYF
TRBD2,few,TRBV5-1,TRBJ2-5,TGCGCCAGCAGCCTAGAGACTAGCCCAAGAGAGACCCAGTACTTC,CASSLETSPRETQYF
TRBD2,few,TRBV10-2,TRBJ2-7,TGCGCCAGCAGTGAGTTGGGACTAGCGGGCTACGAGCAGTACTTC,CASSELGLAGYEQYF
TRBD1,-,TRBV5-6,TRBJ1-4,TGTGCCAGCGGGGACAGGACGGTCGAAAAACTGTTTTTT,CASGDRTVEKLFF
-,-,TRBV30,TRBJ1-3,TGTGCCTGGAGAGGGGGGGTCTCTGGAAACACCATATATTTT,CAWRGGVSGNTIYF
TRBD1,-,TRBV28,TRBJ1-2,TGTGCCAGCAGTAACCCCGACAGGGGAGGGGTCTACACCTTC,CASSNPDRGGVYTF